The T cell receptor (beta chain) under discussion was sequenced for a study of blood T cell repertoires in COVID-19 (dated by TCRdb to the early 2020s). In the study overall: The collaborator samples originated in the United States, Italy and Spain and spanned the acute and convalescent phases of COVID-19. Subjects who had been exposed to COVID-19, were actively infected with it, or had recovered from it provided the deeply sampled blood TCRbeta repertoires that made up the dataset. A freely available public database, intended as a resource for researchers studying the immune response to SARS-CoV-2, is where the repertoires were released. A de-identified subject ID, COVID-19 status, age in years and sex were almost always included in the sample metadata. The prospective study material was composed of cDNA or gDNA derived from T cells, B-cell-depleted T cells, or PBMCs. Samples were obtained from the ongoing ImmuneRACE study (first 160 participants) and from 1,254 subjects provided by 6 global collaborators. Where HLA class I and class II types were available, the types were taken from metadata supplied by the sample provider, not from assay-based typing.

The collaborating institutions used their own protocols to collect whole blood in K2EDTA tubes. For TCRbeta analysis, collaborator samples were shipped as frozen whole blood, as isolated PBMCs, or as DNA extracted from either sample type. The investigation overall reported the following: The amount of clinical and demographic metadata varied by source and participant and was provided uncurated.

TCRbeta CDR3 regions were amplified from genomic DNA using the immunoSEQ Assay, a bias-controlled multiplex PCR. Processing in the source paper ran as follows. The number of nucleated cells in each sample was estimated by amplification of reference gene primers within the assay. To quantify the absolute abundance of each unique TCRbeta CDR3 rearrangement, sequence reads were collapsed and filtered. Productive Simpson clonality was computed per sample as the square root of Simpson's diversity index over productive rearrangements. TCRdb re-hosts the immuneACCESS table, in-frame sequences only. Its copies lack some clones; in the studies checked, an unresolved V gene accounts for under half of them, and the cause for the rest is not known. D and trimming come from the DNA, and the V and J calls and clone size come from that table. Within this sample are some 90,000 clones, with roughly 80% of them counted one time only. The top ten clones comprise roughly a tenth of the sample.

A word on this clone: Its antigen has not been determined. Base qualities are not recorded, but no much larger clone differs from it by a single base.

The clonotype comes from a man between 65 and 79 years old with active or convalescent COVID-19. The sequenced material came from peripheral blood.

The CDR3 sequence is CASSPREGYNEQFF. In nucleotide form, the sequence is TGCGCCAGCAGCCCACGGGAGGGGTACAATGAGCAGTTCTTC. The receptor chain draws on TRBV4-3 and TRBJ2-1, with 8 middle bases fitting TRBD2. CDR1 and CDR2 (LGHNA, YSLEER) derive from the germline V gene. V is cut back by 4 bases and J by 4 bases, with 3 bases in the junction unmatched. The CDR3 runs 14 amino acids, cysteine and phenylalanine included. Only the CDR3 part of the read is kept: 42 bases, read in frame from the first base.